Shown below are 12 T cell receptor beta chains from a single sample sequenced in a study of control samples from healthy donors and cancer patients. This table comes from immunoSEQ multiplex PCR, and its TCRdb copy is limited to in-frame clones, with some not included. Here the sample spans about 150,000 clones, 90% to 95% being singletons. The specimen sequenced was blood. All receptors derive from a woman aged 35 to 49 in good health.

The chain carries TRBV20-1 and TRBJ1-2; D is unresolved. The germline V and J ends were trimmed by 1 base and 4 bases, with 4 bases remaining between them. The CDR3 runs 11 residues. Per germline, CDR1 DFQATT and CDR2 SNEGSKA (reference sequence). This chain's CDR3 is CSARVSYGYTF. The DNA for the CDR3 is TGCAGTGCTAGAGTCAGCTATGGCTACACCTTC.

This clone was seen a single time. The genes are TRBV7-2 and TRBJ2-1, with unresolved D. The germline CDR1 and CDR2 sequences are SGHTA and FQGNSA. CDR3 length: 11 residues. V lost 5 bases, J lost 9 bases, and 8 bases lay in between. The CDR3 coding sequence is TGTGCCAGCAGCCTTTGGGGTGAGCAGTTCTTC. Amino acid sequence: CASSLWGEQFF.

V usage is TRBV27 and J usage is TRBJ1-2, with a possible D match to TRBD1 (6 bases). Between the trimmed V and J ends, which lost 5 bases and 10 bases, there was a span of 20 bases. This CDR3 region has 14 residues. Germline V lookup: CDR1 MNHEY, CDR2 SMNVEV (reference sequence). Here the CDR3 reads CASSPRDTYRDYTF. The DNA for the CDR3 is TGTGCCAGCAGTCCCCGGGACACCTATCGGGACTACACCTTC.

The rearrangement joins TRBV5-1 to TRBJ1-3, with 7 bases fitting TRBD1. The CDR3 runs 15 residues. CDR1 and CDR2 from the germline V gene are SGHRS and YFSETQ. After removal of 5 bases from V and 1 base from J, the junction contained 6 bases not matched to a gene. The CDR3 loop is CASSTTGASGNTIYF. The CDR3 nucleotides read TGCGCCAGCAGTACTACAGGGGCTTCTGGAAACACCATATATTTT.

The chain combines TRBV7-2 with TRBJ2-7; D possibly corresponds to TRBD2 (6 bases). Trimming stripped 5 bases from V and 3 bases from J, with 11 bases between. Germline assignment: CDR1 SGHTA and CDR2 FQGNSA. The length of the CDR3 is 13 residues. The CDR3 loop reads CASSTTGSYEQYF. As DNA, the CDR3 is TGTGCCAGCAGCACCACCGGGAGCTACGAGCAGTACTTC. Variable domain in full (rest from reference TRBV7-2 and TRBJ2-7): GAGVSQSPSNKVTEKGKDVELRCDPISGHTALYWYRQSLGQGLEFLIYFQGNSAPDKSGLPSDRFSAERTGGSVSTLTIQRTQQEDSAVYLCASSTTGSYEQYFGPGTRLTVT.

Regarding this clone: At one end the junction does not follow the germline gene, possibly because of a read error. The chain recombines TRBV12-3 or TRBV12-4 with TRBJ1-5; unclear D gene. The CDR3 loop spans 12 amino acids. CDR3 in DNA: TGTGCCAGCAGTTCTGGTTATCAACCCCAGCATTTT. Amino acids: CASSSGYQPQHF.

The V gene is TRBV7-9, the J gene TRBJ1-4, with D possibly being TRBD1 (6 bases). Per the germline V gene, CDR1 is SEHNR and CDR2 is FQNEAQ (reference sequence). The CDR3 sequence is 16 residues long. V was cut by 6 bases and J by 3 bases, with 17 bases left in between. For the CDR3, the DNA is TGTGCCAGCAGAACCTCGGGGGCCGCTTCTAATGAAAAACTGTTTTTT. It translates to CASRTSGAASNEKLFF. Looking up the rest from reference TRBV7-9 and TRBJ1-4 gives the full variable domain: DTGVSQNPRHKITKRGQNVTFRCDPISEHNRLYWYRQTLGQGPEFLTYFQNEAQLEKSRLLSDRFSAERPKGSFSTLEIQRTEQGDSAMYLCASRTSGAASNEKLFFGSGTQLSVL.

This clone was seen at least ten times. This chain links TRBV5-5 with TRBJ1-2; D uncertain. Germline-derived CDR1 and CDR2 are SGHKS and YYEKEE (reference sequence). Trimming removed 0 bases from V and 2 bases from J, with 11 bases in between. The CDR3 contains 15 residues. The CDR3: CASSLDWALNYGYTF. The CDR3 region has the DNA TGTGCCAGCAGCTTGGACTGGGCGTTAAACTATGGCTACACCTTC.

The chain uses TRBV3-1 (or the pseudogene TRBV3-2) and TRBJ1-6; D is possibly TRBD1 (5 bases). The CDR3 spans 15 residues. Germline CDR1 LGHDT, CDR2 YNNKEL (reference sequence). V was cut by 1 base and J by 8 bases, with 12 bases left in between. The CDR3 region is CASSQVVGGDSPLHF. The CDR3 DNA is TGTGCCAGCAGCCAAGTGGTAGGAGGGGATTCACCCCTCCACTTT.

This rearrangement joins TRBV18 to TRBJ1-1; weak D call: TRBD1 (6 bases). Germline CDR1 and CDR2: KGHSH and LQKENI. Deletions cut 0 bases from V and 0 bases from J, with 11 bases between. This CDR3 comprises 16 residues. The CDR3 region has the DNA TGTGCCAGCTCACCACCTCTCGCAGGGGTGAACACTGAAGCTTTCTTT. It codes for CASSPPLAGVNTEAFF.

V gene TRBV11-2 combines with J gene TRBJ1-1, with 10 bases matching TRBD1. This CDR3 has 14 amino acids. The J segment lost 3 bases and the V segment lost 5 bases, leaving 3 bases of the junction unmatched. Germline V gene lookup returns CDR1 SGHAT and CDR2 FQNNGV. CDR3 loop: CASSGQGGHTEAFF. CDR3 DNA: TGTGCCAGCAGCGGACAGGGGGGGCACACTGAAGCTTTCTTT.

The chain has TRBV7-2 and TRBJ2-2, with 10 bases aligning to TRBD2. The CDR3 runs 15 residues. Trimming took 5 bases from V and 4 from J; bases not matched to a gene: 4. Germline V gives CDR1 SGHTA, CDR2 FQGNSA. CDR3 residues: CASSQLAGLTGELFF. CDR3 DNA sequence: TGTGCCAGCAGCCAACTAGCGGGGCTCACCGGGGAGCTGTTTTTT.